This T cell receptor (beta chain) was retrieved from a study of blood T cell repertoires in COVID-19 (dated by TCRdb to about 2020). A note on the overall study: Collaborator samples came from the United States, Italy and Spain and covered acute and convalescent phases of COVID-19. The prospective study material was composed of cDNA or gDNA derived from T cells, B-cell-depleted T cells, or PBMCs. The dataset comprised deeply sampled blood TCRbeta repertoires from subjects exposed to, actively infected with, or recovered from COVID-19. A freely available public database, intended as a resource for researchers studying the immune response to SARS-CoV-2, is where the repertoires were released. The samples were drawn from the first 160 participants of the ongoing ImmuneRACE study and from more than 1,000 subjects provided by 6 global collaborators. Sample metadata almost always included a de-identified subject ID, COVID-19 status, age in years and sex. Where available, HLA class I and class II types were obtained from metadata supplied by the sample provider rather than from assay-based typing. What the authors observed across the whole study: Clinical and demographic metadata were provided uncurated, with the amount varying by source and participant.

The immunoSEQ Assay, a bias-controlled multiplex PCR, was used to amplify TCRbeta CDR3 regions from genomic DNA. The original pipeline was this. The number of nucleated cells in each sample was estimated by amplification of reference gene primers within the assay. Sequence reads were collapsed and filtered to measure the absolute abundance of every unique TCRbeta CDR3 rearrangement. For each sample, productive Simpson clonality was calculated as the square root of Simpson's diversity index across productive rearrangements. As stored in TCRdb, this immuneACCESS dataset retains in-frame rearrangements with V and J assigned. A fraction of the clones does not appear; measured against another copy, unresolved V genes explain less than half of the discrepancy, and the remainder lacks a known reason. That table gives V, J and clone size, and the DNA gave D and trimming. The sample has a few hundred thousand clones on record, over 70% of them singletons. The ten largest clonotypes hold around 3.1% of the sample.

In the prospective study, participants were roughly 18 to 100 years old, resided in fewer than 25 geographic areas of the United States, and were enrolled through a virtual design. In the prospective study, cohorts were assigned on the basis of participant-reported clinical history obtained from a screening survey and a study questionnaire. A participant counted as exposed if, within 2 weeks of entering the study, that participant had been in contact with someone who had a PCR-confirmed or clinician-diagnosed COVID-19 case. In the prospective study, mobile phlebotomists collected whole blood, serum and a nasopharyngeal or oropharyngeal swab from each participant. Over a roughly 2-month period, participants in the prospective study had the option of providing additional blood draws and questionnaires. Before DNA extraction, prospective study blood samples were shipped either frozen or at room temperature.

From its cysteine to its phenylalanine, the CDR3 spans 11 amino acids. This entry keeps only the CDR3 DNA: 33 bases, framed from base 1. The germline V gene sets CDR1 to ENHRY and CDR2 to SYGVKD. Trimming removed 6 bases from V and 9 bases from J; the gene matches leave 3 bases unexplained. Notes on this clone: Its antigen is still unknown. Base-call qualities are not available, and no considerably larger clone is one nucleotide away.

This chain joins TRBV10-3 to TRBJ2-3, and 7 junction bases match TRBD1. This TCR was recovered from a woman between 40 and 50 years old who had been exposed to COVID-19. The sample consisted of PBMCs or T cells enriched from blood (not recorded which). CDR3 reads: CAISQDRTQYF. The nucleotide sequence reads TGTGCCATCAGCCAGGACAGGACGCAGTATTTT.